These 23 T cell receptor beta chains were sequenced from one sample in a study of post-analysis software for immune sequencing data. Study-wide points: Controls had lower frequencies than patients of about 5 TRBV segments, which included TRBV5-6, TRBV5-1 and TRBV20-1.

These receptors' antigens are unknown. Libraries were made from TCR beta cDNA, and they carried unique molecular identifiers. MiXCR was run by TCRdb on the PCR reads, yielding one entry per CDR3 protein. Here the sample spans 350,000 to 500,000 distinct CDR3 sequences, approximately 42% being singletons. Sequencing input: blood. The receptors were gathered from a girl aged 2 to 10 with multiple sclerosis.

The chain carries TRBV28 and TRBJ2-5; TRBD2 matches 7 bases. The V and J ends lost 6 bases and 2 bases, in that order; junction bases with no gene match: 3. Germline V CDR1 and CDR2: MDHEN, SYDVKM. CDR3 size: 13 residues. Written as DNA, the CDR3 is TGTGCCAGCAGGACTAGCCCTCAAGAGACCCAGTACTTC. Translation: CASRTSPQETQYF.

The rearrangement joins TRBV7-9 to TRBJ2-7; D unclear. The germline CDR1 and CDR2 sequences are SEHNR and FQNEAQ (reference sequence). The ends were cut back, 2 bases at V and 0 bases at J, with 8 bases in the middle. The CDR3 is 14 residues long. The CDR3 loop reads CASSLIGDSYEQYF. In DNA form, the CDR3 reads TGTGCCAGCAGCTTAATTGGGGACTCCTACGAGCAGTACTTC.

Points on this clonotype: This may stem from a read error, because a much larger clone lies one nucleotide away. The genes are TRBV29-1 and TRBJ2-5; a weak D match, TRBD1 (6 bases). Judging by the DNA end, TRBJ2-7 fits better; the J call may be wrong. CDR1 and CDR2 (germline): SQVTM, ANQGSEA. This CDR3 spans 14 amino acids. In nucleotides, the CDR3 is TGCAGCGTCGCCTCACAGGGTAGGCCCTACGAGCAGTACTTC. This gives the protein CSVASQGRPYEQYF.

This clonotype was counted only a few times. The chain links TRBV4-2 to TRBJ2-6, with 10 bases aligning to TRBD2. Per germline, CDR1 LGHNA and CDR2 YNFKEQ. The CDR3 sequence is 21 residues long. J gave up 1 base and V 2 bases, and 14 bases lay outside the gene matches. The CDR3 here is CASSQRPGLATAISGANVLTF. For the CDR3, the DNA is TGTGCCAGCAGCCAACGTCCGGGACTAGCGACCGCCATATCTGGGGCCAACGTCCTGACTTTC.

This chain links TRBV29-1 with TRBJ1-1; D not resolved. The CDR3 runs 12 residues. Germline V gene data show CDR1 as SQVTM and CDR2 as ANQGSEA. V was cut by 0 bases and J by 5 bases, with 7 bases left in between. The CDR3 region is CSVEDWVTEAFF. CDR3 DNA: TGCAGCGTTGAAGATTGGGTTACTGAAGCTTTCTTT.

Only a few counts were recorded for this clonotype. At one end, the junction sequence differs from germline, possibly due to a read error. V gene TRBV4-2 combines with J gene TRBJ2-1; 9 positions agree with TRBD2. The germline V gene has CDR1 LGHNA and CDR2 YNFKEQ. The CDR3 runs to 14 residues. CDR3 sequence: CAGSQSGTSQEQFF. CDR3 sequence (DNA): TGTGCCGGCAGCCAATCCGGGACTAGCCAAGAGCAGTTCTTC.

CDR3 protein: CASSPGPLRTEAFF. CDR3 sequence (DNA): TGTGCCAGCAGCCCTGGACCCCTTAGAACTGAAGCTTTCTTT. This chain links TRBV7-2 with TRBJ1-1; no firm D call. V was pared by 5 bases and J by 5 bases, with 15 bases between. The CDR3 consists of 14 residues. Germline assignment: CDR1 SGHTA and CDR2 FQGNSA.

In this sample, this clonotype turned up a few times. The V and J genes are TRBV6-5 and TRBJ2-7; D is unclear. The germline gives CDR1 MNHEY, CDR2 SVGAGI. Trimming pared 6 bases from V and 1 base from J, leaving 13 bases between. This CDR3 comprises 14 residues. This chain's CDR3 is CASSPTRRSYEQYF. The CDR3 DNA sequence: TGTGCCAGCAGCCCAACGCGGCGTTCCTACGAGCAGTACTTC.

This clonotype came up many times. The J gene is TRBJ2-1, the V gene TRBV4-1; D perhaps matches TRBD2 (5 bases). From germline, CDR1 is MGHRA and CDR2 YSYEKL. The CDR3 has 14 residues. V lost 5 bases, J lost 2 bases, and 10 bases lay in between. CDR3 DNA: TGCGCCAGCAGCGGTATGGAGGCCTACAATGAGCAGTTCTTC. Translated: CASSGMEAYNEQFF.

Regarding this clonotype: Sequence at one end of the junction differs from germline and may be a read error. The CDR3 here is CSTRAGNSPLHF. DNA for the CDR3: TGCAGTACTAGAGCGGGGAATTCACCCCTCCACTTT. This chain uses TRBV20-1 with TRBJ1-6; D ambiguous. The CDR3 loop spans 12 amino acids. The germline CDR1 and CDR2 sequences are DFQATT and SNEGSKA (reference sequence).

The chain carries TRBV7-9 and TRBJ2-1, with D maybe TRBD1 (6 bases). The V gene's germline CDR1 is SEHNR and CDR2 FQNEAQ (reference sequence). The length of the CDR3 is 14 residues. V was clipped by 9 bases and J by 3 bases, with 15 bases between them. Here the CDR3 reads CASRDMGVYNEQFF. The CDR3 region has the DNA TGTGCCAGTAGGGACATGGGGGTCTACAATGAGCAGTTCTTC.

V usage is TRBV29-1 and J usage is TRBJ1-2; D is ambiguous. The V and J ends lost 7 bases and 4 bases respectively, with 19 bases between them. Germline values: CDR1 SQVTM, CDR2 ANQGSEA. CDR3 length equals 14 residues. The CDR3 bases are TGCAGCGCGGTTAGTGTCAGGTTGCGCTATGGCTACACCTTC. Its protein product is CSAVSVRLRYGYTF.

The V and J genes are TRBV7-9 and TRBJ2-7; TRBD2 matches 8 bases. V dropped 0 bases and J dropped 0; count of bases not matched to a gene: 4. CDR1 is SEHNR and CDR2 is FQNEAQ in the germline V gene (reference sequence). The CDR3 runs 16 residues. CDR3 in DNA: TGTGCCAGCAGCTTAGCGCCTAGCGGGTTCTCCTACGAGCAGTACTTC. Translating gives CASSLAPSGFSYEQYF. Supplemented by reference TRBV7-9 and TRBJ2-7, the full variable domain reads DTGVSQNPRHKITKRGQNVTFRCDPISEHNRLYWYRQTLGQGPEFLTYFQNEAQLEKSRLLSDRFSAERPKGSFSTLEIQRTEQGDSAMYLCASSLAPSGFSYEQYFGPGTRLTVT.

J is TRBJ2-7 and V is TRBV7-8; D is unresolved. V gave up 1 base and J gave up 5 bases, with 9 bases separating them. This CDR3 comprises 13 residues. Germline V gene data show CDR1 as SGHVS and CDR2 as FQNEAQ. The CDR3 reads CASSLGNRDEQYF. The CDR3 DNA sequence: TGTGCCAGCAGCTTAGGGAATCGGGACGAGCAGTACTTC.

A few counts support this clonotype. Just one base apart from a much larger clone, this may be a read error. CDR3 sequence: CASSFLGGQDF. The CDR3 region has the DNA TGTGCCAGCAGTTTCCTTGGGGGTCAGGACTTC. The chain has TRBV28 and TRBJ2-5; D may match TRBD1 or TRBD2 (5 bases each). The CDR3 has 11 amino acids. CDR1 and CDR2 from the germline V gene are MDHEN and SYDVKM.

This clonotype was observed a few times. The rearrangement uses TRBV7-3 and TRBJ2-3; TRBD2 matches at 11 bases. Germline trimming cut 4 bases from V and 5 bases from J; bases unmatched to any gene: 8. Germline V CDR1 and CDR2: SGHTA, FQGTGA. The CDR3 contains 16 residues. The CDR3 DNA reads as TGTGCCAGCAGCTCGCTGACTAGCGGGACGGGAGATACGCAGTATTTT. This encodes CASSSLTSGTGDTQYF. Full variable domain (outside the CDR3, taken from reference TRBV7-3 and TRBJ2-3): GAGVSQTPSNKVTEKGKYVELRCDPISGHTALYWYRQSLGQGPEFLIYFQGTGAADDSGLPNDRFFAVRPEGSVSTLKIQRTERGDSAVYLCASSSLTSGTGDTQYFGPGTRLTVL.

This clonotype was recorded a few times. The chain is built from TRBV10-3 and TRBJ2-1, with a tentative D call TRBD1 (5 bases). The CDR3 runs 16 residues. The V gene's germline CDR1 is ENHRY and CDR2 SYGVKD. Trimming stripped 2 bases from V and 4 bases from J, with 15 bases between. CDR3 amino acids: CAISEGQRGAYNEQFF. Written as DNA, the CDR3 is TGTGCCATCAGTGAGGGTCAAAGGGGCGCTTACAATGAGCAGTTCTTC.

This clonotype was counted ten times or more. This chain uses TRBV28 with TRBJ2-3; a weak D match, TRBD1 (6 bases). The germline V gene encodes CDR1 MDHEN and CDR2 SYDVKM. The V and J ends lost 3 bases and 1 base respectively, with 11 bases between them. This CDR3 contains 15 residues. Here the CDR3 reads CASSLEQGGTDTQYF. CDR3 nucleotides: TGTGCCAGCAGTTTGGAACAGGGAGGCACAGATACGCAGTATTTT.

There are a few counts of this clonotype. The chain links TRBV6-5 to TRBJ2-5; TRBD1 matches 9 bases. V gave up 6 bases and J gave up 2 bases; unmatched junction bases: 10. Germline V gene sequence: CDR1 MNHEY, CDR2 SVGAGI. The CDR3 length is 16 residues. The CDR3 spells CASSRLGQGFQETQYF. As DNA, the CDR3 is TGTGCCAGCAGCCGACTGGGACAGGGCTTTCAAGAGACCCAGTACTTC.

For the CDR3, the DNA is TGTGCCAGCAGTCCCCACTACGGCACAGATACGCAGTATTTT. Protein: CASSPHYGTDTQYF. J is TRBJ2-3 and V is TRBV6-2 or TRBV6-3; D not certain. Germline assignment: CDR1 MNHEY and CDR2 SVGEGT. V was shortened by 5 bases and J by 1 base, with 10 bases between the two germline ends. CDR3 length equals 14 residues.

V and J are TRBV20-1 and TRBJ2-2; possible D gene TRBD2, 6 bases. With 5 bases removed from V and 8 bases from J, the gap between germline ends came to 21 bases. The CDR3 covers 15 residues. Germline values: CDR1 DFQATT, CDR2 SNEGSKA (reference sequence). CDR3 protein: CSAPVQRRDGGELFF. The CDR3 DNA follows: TGCAGTGCTCCCGTCCAGAGGCGGGATGGAGGGGAGCTGTTTTTT.

This chain uses TRBV6-6 with TRBJ2-5; TRBD1 is a possible D gene (5 bases). CDR1 is MNHNY, CDR2 SVGAGI, per germline (reference sequence). CDR3 size: 13 residues. The V end lost 3 bases, the J end lost 13 bases, and 18 bases lay between the germline ends. The CDR3 DNA reads TGTGCCAGCAGTTATATGACAGCTAAAGCTCCGTACTTC. It specifies CASSYMTAKAPYF.

This clonotype has a handful of counts. V usage is TRBV6-5 and J usage is TRBJ2-7; 8 nucleotides match TRBD1. Trimming at V came to 5 bases and at J to 2 bases, leaving 8 bases not matched to a gene. The CDR3 totals 15 residues. The germline V gene encodes CDR1 MNHEY and CDR2 SVGAGI. The DNA of the CDR3 is TGTGCCAGCAGTAAATCCCGGACAGGGACCTACGAGCAGTACTTC. Translating gives CASSKSRTGTYEQYF.